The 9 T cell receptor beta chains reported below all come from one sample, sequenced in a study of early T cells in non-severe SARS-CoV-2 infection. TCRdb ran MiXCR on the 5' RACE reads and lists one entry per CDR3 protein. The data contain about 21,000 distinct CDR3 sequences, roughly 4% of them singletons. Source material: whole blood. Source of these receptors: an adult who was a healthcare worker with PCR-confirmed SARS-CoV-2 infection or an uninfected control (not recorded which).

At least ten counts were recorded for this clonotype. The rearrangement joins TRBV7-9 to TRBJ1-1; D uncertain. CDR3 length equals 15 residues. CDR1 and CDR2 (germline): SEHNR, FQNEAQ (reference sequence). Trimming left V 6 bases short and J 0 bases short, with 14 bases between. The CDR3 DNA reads TGTGCCAGCAGTTGGGGAGAGGTTATGAACACTGAAGCTTTCTTT. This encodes CASSWGEVMNTEAFF. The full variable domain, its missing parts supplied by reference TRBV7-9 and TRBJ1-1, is DTGVSQNPRHKITKRGQNVTFRCDPISEHNRLYWYRQTLGQGPEFLTYFQNEAQLEKSRLLSDRFSAERPKGSFSTLEIQRTEQGDSAMYLCASSWGEVMNTEAFFGQGTRLTVV.

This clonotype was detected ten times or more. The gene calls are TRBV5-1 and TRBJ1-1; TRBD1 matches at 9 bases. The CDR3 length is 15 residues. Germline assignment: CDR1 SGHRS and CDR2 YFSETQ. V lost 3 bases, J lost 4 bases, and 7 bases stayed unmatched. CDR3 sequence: CASSWLTGGSTEAFF. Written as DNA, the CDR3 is TGCGCCAGCAGCTGGTTGACAGGGGGTTCCACTGAAGCTTTCTTT.

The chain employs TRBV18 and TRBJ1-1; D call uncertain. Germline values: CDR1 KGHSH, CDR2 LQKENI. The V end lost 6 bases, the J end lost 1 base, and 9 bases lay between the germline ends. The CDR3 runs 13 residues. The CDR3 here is CASSPAGNTEAFF. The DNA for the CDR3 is TGTGCCAGCTCCCCCGCGGGGAACACTGAAGCTTTCTTT.

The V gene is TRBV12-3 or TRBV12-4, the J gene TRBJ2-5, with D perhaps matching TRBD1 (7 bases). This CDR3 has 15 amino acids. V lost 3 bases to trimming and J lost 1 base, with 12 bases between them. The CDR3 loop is CASSFPQGGQETQYF. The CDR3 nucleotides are TGTGCCAGCAGTTTTCCCCAGGGGGGCCAAGAGACCCAGTACTTC.

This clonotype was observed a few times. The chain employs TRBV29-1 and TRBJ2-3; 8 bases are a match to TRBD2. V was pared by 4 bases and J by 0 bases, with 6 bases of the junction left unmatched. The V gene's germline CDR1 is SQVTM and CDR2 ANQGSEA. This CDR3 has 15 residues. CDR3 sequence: CSVAQRGTSTDTQYF. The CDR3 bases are TGCAGCGTTGCCCAGCGGGGGACTAGCACAGATACGCAGTATTTT.

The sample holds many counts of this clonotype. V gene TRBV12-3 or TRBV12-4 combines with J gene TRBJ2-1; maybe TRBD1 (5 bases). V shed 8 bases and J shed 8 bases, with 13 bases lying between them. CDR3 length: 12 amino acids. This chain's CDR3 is CASRTQSHEQFF. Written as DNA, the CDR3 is TGTGCCAGCCGGACACAGTCCCATGAGCAGTTCTTC.

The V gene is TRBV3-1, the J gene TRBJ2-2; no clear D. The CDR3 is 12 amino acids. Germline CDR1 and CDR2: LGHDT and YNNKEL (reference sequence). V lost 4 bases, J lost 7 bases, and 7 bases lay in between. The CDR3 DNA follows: TGTGCCAGCAGCCGCTGGGGCGGGGAGCTGTTTTTT. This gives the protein CASSRWGGELFF.

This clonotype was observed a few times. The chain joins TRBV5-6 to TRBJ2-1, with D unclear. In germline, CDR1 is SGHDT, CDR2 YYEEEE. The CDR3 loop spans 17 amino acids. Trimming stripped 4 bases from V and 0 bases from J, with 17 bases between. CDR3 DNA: TGTGCCAGCAGCACTCCACCCTGGCGGAGCTCCTACAATGAGCAGTTCTTC. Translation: CASSTPPWRSSYNEQFF.

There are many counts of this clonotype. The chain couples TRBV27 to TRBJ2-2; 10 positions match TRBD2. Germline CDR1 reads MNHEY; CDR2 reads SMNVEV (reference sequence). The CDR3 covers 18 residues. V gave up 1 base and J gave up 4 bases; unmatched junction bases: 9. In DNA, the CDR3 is TGTGCCAGCAGTTTATTAGCGGGGGGCCTCGGGGGCACCGGGGAGCTGTTTTTT. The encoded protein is CASSLLAGGLGGTGELFF.